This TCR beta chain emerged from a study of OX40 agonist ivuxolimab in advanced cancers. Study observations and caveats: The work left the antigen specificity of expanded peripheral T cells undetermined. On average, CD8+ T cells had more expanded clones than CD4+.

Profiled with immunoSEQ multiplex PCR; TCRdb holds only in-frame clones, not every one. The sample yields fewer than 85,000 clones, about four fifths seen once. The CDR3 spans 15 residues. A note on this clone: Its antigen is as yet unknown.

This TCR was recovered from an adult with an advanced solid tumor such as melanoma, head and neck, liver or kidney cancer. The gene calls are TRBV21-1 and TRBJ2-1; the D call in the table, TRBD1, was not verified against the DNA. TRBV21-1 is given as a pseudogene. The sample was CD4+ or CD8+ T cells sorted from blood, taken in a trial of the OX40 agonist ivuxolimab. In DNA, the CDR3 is TGTGCCAGCCAGATAGAGTACCGACATTGTAATGAGCAGTTCTTC. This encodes CASQIEYRHCNEQFF.